This T cell receptor (beta chain) was found in a study of cytomegalovirus exposure and HLA in healthy donors. About the study: A later analysis reported the 130 or so validation repertoires used the same platform as the 550 to 700 first-cohort repertoires. General study results and limits: A classifier reportedly called cytomegalovirus status with high sensitivity and specificity. The investigators catalogued some 150 TCR beta chains as cytomegalovirus-associated.

Clones were read by immunoSEQ multiplex PCR, and TCRdb kept only the in-frame ones, dropping some. The data hold 240,000 or so clones, with approximately 86% observed a single time. CDR1 LNHDA and CDR2 SQIVND come from the germline V gene (reference sequence). This CDR3 spans 16 amino acids. Trimming stripped 6 bases from V and 7 bases from J, with 24 bases between. As to this clone: The target antigen is unknown.

The sample taken for sequencing was PBMCs. This sequence originates from a woman between 25 and 40 years old in good health and CMV-seropositive. The chain couples TRBV19 to TRBJ1-2, with D unresolved. This chain's CDR3 is CASRTKVGSSFGGYTF. The CDR3 region has the DNA TGTGCCAGTAGAACCAAAGTGGGCAGTTCCTTCGGTGGCTACACCTTC.